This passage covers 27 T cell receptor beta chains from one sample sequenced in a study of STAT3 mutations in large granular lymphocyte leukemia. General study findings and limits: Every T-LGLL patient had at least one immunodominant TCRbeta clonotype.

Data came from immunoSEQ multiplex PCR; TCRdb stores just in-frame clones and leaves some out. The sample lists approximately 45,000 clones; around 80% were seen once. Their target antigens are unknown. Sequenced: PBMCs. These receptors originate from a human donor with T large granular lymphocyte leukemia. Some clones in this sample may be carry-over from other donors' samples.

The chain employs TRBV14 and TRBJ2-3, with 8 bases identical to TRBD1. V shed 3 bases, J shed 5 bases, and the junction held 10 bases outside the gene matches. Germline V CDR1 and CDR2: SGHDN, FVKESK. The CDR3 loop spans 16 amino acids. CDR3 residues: CASSHPDRGARDTQYF. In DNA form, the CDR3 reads TGTGCCAGCAGCCATCCCGACAGGGGCGCGAGAGATACGCAGTATTTT.

CDR3 in DNA: TGTGCCAGCAGCCTCGGGACTAGCAGCGCCTACGAGCAGTACTTC. Translated: CASSLGTSSAYEQYF. This rearrangement joins TRBV5-4 to TRBJ2-7; 9 nucleotides align to TRBD2. The germline V gene encodes CDR1 SGHNT and CDR2 YYREEE (reference sequence). The CDR3 consists of 15 residues. V gave up 4 bases and J gave up 2 bases; unmatched junction bases: 7.

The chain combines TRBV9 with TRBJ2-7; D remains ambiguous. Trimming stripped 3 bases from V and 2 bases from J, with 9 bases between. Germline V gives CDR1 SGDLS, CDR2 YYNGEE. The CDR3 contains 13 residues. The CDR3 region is CASSDTGAYEQYV. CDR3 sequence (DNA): TGTGCCAGCAGCGACACCGGCGCCTACGAGCAGTACGTC.

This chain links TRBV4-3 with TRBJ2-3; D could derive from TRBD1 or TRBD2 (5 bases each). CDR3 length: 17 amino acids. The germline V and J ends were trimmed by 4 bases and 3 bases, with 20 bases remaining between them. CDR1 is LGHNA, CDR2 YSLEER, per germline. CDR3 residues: CASSLSHGAFGTDTQYF. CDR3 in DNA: TGCGCCAGCAGCCTTTCGCACGGGGCCTTCGGAACAGATACGCAGTATTTT.

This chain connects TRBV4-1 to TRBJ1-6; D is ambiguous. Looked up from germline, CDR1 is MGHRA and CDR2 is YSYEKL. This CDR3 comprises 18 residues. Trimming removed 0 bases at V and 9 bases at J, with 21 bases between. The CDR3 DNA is TGCGCCAGCAGCCAAGATTCGAGGAGGTCCCTCCGAAGTTCACCCCTCCACTTT. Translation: CASSQDSRRSLRSSPLHF.

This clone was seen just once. DNA of the CDR3: TGTGCCAGCAGCCCCCCGGGGGCGGGGGTCACAGATACGCAGTATTTT. This sequence encodes CASSPPGAGVTDTQYF. The rearrangement joins TRBV5-6 to TRBJ2-3; a weak D match, TRBD2 (7 bases). Per the germline V gene, CDR1 is SGHDT and CDR2 is YYEEEE. The CDR3 contains 16 residues. The germline V and J ends were trimmed by 4 bases and 2 bases, with 17 bases remaining between them.

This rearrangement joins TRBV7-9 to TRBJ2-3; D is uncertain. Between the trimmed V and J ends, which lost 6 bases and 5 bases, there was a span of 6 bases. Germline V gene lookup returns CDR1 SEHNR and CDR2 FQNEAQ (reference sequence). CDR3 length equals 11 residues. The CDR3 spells CASRKGDTQYF. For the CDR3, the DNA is TGTGCCAGCAGGAAGGGAGATACGCAGTATTTT.

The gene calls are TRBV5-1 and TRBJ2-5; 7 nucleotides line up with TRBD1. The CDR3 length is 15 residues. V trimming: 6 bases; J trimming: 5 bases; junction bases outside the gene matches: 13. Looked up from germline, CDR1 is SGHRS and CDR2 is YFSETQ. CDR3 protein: CASTLSRGRLETQYF. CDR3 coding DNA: TGCGCCAGCACCCTTTCGAGGGGGCGGTTGGAGACCCAGTACTTC.

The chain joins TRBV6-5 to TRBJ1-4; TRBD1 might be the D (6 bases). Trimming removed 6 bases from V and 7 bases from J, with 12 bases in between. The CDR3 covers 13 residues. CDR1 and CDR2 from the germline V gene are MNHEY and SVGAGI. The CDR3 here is CASRGGRAEKLFF. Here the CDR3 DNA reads TGTGCCAGCAGAGGGGGGCGAGCTGAAAAACTGTTTTTT.

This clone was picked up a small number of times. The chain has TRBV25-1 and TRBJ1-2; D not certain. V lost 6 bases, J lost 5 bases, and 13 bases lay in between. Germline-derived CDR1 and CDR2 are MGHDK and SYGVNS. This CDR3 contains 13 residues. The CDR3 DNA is TGTGCCAGCAGCGCCGCCGGGTTATATGGCTACACCTTC. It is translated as CASSAAGLYGYTF.

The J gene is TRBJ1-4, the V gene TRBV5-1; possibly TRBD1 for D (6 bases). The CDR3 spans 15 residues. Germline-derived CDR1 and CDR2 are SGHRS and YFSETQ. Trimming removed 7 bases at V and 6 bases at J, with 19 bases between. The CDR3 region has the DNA TGCGCCAGCCACCCGACAGGTTTACTTCATGAAAAACTGTTTTTT. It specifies CASHPTGLLHEKLFF.

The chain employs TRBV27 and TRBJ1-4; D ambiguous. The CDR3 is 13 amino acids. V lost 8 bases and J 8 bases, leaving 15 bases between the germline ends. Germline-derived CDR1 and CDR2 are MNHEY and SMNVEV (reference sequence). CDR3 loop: CASGPGRREKLFF. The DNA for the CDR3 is TGTGCCAGCGGCCCCGGCCGCCGAGAAAAACTGTTTTTT.

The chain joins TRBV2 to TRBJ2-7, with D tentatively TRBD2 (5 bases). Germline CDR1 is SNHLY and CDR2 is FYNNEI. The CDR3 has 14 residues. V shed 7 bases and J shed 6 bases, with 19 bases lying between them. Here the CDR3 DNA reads TGTGCCAGCATGATGGACTCCACTTTCCGCGAGCAGTACTTC. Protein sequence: CASMMDSTFREQYF.

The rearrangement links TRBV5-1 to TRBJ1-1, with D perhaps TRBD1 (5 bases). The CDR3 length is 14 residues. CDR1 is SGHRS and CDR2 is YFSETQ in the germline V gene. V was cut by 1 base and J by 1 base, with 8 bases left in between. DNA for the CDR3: TGCGCCAGCAGCTTGACAGGACAGAACACTGAAGCTTTCTTT. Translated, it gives CASSLTGQNTEAFF.

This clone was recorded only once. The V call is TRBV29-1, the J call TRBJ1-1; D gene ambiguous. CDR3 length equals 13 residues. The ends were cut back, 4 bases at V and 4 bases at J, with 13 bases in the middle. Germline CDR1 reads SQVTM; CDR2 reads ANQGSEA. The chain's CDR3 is CSVAGAPGTEAFF. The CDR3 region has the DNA TGCAGCGTTGCTGGTGCGCCGGGCACTGAAGCTTTCTTT.

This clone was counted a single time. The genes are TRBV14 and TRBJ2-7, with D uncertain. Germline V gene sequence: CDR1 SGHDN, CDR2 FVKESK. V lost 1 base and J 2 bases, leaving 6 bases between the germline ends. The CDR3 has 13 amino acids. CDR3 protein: CASSQAVTYEQYF. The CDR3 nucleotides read TGTGCCAGCAGCCAAGCCGTAACCTACGAGCAGTACTTC.

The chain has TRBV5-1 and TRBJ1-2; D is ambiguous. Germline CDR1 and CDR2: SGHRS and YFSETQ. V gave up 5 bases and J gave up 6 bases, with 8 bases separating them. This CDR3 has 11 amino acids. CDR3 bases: TGCGCCAGCAGGAGTTGGGATGGCTACACCTTC. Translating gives CASRSWDGYTF. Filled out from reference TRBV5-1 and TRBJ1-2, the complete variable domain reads KAGVTQTPRYLIKTRGQQVTLSCSPISGHRSVSWYQQTPGQGLQFLFEYFSETQRNKGNFPGRFSGRQFSNSRSEMNVSTLELGDSALYLCASRSWDGYTFGSGTRLTVV.

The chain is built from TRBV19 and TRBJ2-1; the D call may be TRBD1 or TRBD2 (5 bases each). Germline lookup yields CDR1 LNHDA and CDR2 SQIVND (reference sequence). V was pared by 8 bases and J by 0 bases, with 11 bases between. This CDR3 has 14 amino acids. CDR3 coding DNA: TGTGCCAGTGCCGGGACCGCCTCCTACAATGAGCAGTTCTTC. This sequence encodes CASAGTASYNEQFF.

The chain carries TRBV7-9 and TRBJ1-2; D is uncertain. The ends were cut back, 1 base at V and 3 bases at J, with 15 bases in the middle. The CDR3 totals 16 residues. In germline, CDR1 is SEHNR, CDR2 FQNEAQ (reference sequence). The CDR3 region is CASSLGTPLGDYGYTF. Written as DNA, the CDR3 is TGTGCCAGCAGCTTAGGGACCCCCCTCGGGGACTATGGCTACACCTTC.

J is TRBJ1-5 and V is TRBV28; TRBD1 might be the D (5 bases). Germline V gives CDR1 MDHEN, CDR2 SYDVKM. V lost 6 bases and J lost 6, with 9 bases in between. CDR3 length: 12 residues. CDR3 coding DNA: TGTGCCAGCAGCAGGGAAGGTCAGCCCCAGCATTTT. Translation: CASSREGQPQHF.

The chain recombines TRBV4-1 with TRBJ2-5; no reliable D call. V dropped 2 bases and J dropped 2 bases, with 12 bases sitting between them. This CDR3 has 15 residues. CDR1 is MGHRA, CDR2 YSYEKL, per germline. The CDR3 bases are TGCGCCAGCAGCCAATTTTGGTCGCTACAAGAGACCCAGTACTTC. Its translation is CASSQFWSLQETQYF.

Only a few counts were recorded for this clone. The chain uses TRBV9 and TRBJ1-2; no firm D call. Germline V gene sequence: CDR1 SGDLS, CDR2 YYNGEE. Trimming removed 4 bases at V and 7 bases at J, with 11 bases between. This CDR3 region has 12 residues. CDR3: CASSPLAAGYTF. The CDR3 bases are TGTGCCAGCAGCCCCTTGGCGGCTGGCTACACCTTC. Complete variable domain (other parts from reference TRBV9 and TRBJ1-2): DSGVTQTPKHLITATGQRVTLRCSPRSGDLSVYWYQQSLDQGLQFLIQYYNGEERAKGNILERFSAQQFPDLHSELNLSSLELGDSALYFCASSPLAAGYTFGSGTRLTVV.

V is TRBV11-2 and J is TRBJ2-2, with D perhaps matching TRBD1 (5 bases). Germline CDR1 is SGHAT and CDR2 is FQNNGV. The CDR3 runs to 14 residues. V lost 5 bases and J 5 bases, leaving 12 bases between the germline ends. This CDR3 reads CASSRTQGTGELFF. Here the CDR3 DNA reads TGTGCCAGCAGCCGGACCCAGGGAACCGGGGAGCTGTTTTTT.

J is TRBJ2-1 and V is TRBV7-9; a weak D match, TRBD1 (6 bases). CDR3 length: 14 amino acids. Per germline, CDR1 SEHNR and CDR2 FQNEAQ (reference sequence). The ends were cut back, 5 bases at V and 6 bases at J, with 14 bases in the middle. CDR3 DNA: TGTGCCAGCAGCCCCGGGACAACTGTCAATGAGCAGTTCTTC. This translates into CASSPGTTVNEQFF.

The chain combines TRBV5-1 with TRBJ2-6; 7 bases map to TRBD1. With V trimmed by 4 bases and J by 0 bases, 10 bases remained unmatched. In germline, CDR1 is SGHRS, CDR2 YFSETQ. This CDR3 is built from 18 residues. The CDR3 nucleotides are TGCGCCAGCAGCGGAAGGACAGGCCCGAGCTCTGGGGCCAACGTCCTGACTTTC. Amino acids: CASSGRTGPSSGANVLTF.

The CDR3 loop reads CATSRGRLVGDEQFF. The CDR3 DNA reads as TGTGCCACCAGCAGGGGAAGACTAGTGGGGGATGAGCAGTTCTTC. The chain is built from TRBV15 and TRBJ2-1, with D perhaps TRBD2 (6 bases). V gave up 3 bases and J gave up 8 bases, with 17 bases separating them. Germline V gene lookup returns CDR1 LNHNV and CDR2 YYDKDF (reference sequence). The CDR3 sequence is 15 residues long.

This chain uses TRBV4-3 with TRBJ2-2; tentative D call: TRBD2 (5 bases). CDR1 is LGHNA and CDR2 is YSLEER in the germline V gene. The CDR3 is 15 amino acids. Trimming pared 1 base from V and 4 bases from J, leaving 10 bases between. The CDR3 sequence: CASSQGEFPTGELFF. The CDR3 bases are TGCGCCAGCAGCCAAGGGGAGTTTCCCACCGGGGAGCTGTTTTTT.